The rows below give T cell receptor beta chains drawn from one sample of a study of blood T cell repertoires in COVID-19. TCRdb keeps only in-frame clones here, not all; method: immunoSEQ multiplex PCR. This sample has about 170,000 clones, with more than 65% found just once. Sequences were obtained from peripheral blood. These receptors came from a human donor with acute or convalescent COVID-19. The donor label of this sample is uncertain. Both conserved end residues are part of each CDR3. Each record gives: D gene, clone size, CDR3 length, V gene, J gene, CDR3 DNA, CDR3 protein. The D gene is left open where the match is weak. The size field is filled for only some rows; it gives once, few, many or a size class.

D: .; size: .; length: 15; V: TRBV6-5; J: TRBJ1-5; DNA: TGTGCCAGCGCGCCTGCCAGGGGAGGCAATCAGCCCCAGCATTTT; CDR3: CASAPARGGNQPQHF
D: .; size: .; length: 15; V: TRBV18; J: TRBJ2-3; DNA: TGTGCCAGCTCGCCAGGGGCCCTAAGCACAGATACGCAGTATTTT; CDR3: CASSPGALSTDTQYF
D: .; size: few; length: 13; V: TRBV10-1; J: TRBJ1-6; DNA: TGCGCCAGCAGGGACAGTTTGAATTCACCCCTCCACTTT; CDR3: CASRDSLNSPLHF
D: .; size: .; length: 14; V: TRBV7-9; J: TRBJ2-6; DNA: TGTGCCAGCAGCACCGGCTCTGGGGCCAACGTCCTGACTTTC; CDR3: CASSTGSGANVLTF
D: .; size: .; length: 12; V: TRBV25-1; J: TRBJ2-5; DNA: TGTGCCAGCAGTGCCCGGGGAGAGACCCAGTACTTC; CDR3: CASSARGETQYF
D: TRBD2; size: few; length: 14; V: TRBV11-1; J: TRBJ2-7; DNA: TGTGCCAGCAGCTCCAGCGGGAACCGCTACGAGCAGTACTTC; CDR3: CASSSSGNRYEQYF
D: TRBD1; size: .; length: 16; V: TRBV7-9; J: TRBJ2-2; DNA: TGTGCCAGCAGCGCCTCCGGGACAGGGGAAACCGGGGAGCTGTTTTTT; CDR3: CASSASGTGETGELFF
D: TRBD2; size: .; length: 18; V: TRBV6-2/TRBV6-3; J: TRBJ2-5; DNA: TGTGCCAGCAGCGCCTCTCTAGCGGGGGGGTACCTCCAAGAGACCCAGTACTTC; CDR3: CASSASLAGGYLQETQYF
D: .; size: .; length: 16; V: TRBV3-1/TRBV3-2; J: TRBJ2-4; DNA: TGTGCCAGCAGCCTTCGGGGCGGGGTGGACAAAAACATTCAGTACTTC; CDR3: CASSLRGGVDKNIQYF
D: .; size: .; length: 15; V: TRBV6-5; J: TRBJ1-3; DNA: TGTGCCAGCAGTTACTCTAGCCGCTCTGGAAACACCATATATTTT; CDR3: CASSYSSRSGNTIYF
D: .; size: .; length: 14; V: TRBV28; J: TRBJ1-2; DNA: .; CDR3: CASSSGQGALGYTF
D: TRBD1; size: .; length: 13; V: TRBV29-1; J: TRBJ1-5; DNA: TGCAGCGTGGTACAGGGGGGCAATCAGCCCCAGCATTTT; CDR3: CSVVQGGNQPQHF
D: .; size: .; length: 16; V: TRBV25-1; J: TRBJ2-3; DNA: TGTGCCAGCAGTGAATTGAGGTTGGGTAGCACAGATACGCAGTATTTT; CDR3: CASSELRLGSTDTQYF
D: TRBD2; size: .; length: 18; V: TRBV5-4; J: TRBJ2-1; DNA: TGTGCCAGCAGTGGGGGACTAGCTAGCGGGAGCCTTTACAATGAGCAGTTCTTC; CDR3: CASSGGLASGSLYNEQFF
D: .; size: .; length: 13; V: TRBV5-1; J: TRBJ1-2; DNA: TGCGCCAGCAGCCCACGGACTGATTATGGCTACACCTTC; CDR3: CASSPRTDYGYTF
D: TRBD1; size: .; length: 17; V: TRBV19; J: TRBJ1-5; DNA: TGTGCCAGTAGTACCGGGACAGATGAAGTTAGCAATCAGCCCCAGCATTTT; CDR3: CASSTGTDEVSNQPQHF
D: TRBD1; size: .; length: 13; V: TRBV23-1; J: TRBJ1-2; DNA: TGCGCCAGCAGTCACCCAGGGGGCGGTGGCTACACCTTC; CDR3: CASSHPGGGGYTF
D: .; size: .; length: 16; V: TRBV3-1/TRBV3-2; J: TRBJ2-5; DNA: TGTGCCAGCAGCCAAGAACCCAGACAGGCCCAAGAGACCCAGTACTTC; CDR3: CASSQEPRQAQETQYF
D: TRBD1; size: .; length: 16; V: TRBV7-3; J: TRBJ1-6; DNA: TGTGCCAGCAGCCCGAATGGACAGGGGGTCAATTCACCCCTCCACTTT; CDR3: CASSPNGQGVNSPLHF
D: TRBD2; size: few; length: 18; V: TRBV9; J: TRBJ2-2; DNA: TGTGCCAGCAGCCCCCGTCCCCTAGCGGGAGGACGGACCGGGGAGCTGTTTTTT; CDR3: CASSPRPLAGGRTGELFF
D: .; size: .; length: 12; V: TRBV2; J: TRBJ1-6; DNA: TGTGCCAGCAGTGCTGGCCAGCGGCCCCTCCACTTT; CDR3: CASSAGQRPLHF
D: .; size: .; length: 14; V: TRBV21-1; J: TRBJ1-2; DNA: TGTGCCAGCAGCCGGGGGGGGTCTAACTATGGCTACACCTTC; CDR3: CASSRGGSNYGYTF
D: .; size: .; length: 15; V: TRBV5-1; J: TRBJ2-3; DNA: TGCGCCAGCAGCTTGGAAGCGGGTGGCACAGATACGCAGTATTTT; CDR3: CASSLEAGGTDTQYF
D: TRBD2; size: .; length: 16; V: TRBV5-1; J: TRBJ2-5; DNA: TGCGCCAGCAGCCTCAGCGGGGGGGCCAATCAAGAGACCCAGTACTTC; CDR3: CASSLSGGANQETQYF
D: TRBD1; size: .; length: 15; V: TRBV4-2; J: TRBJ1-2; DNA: TGTGCCAGCAGCCAAGAGGTAGATCGGGACAGGAGCTACACCTTC; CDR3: CASSQEVDRDRSYTF
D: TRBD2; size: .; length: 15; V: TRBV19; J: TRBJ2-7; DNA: TGTGCCAGTAGTATAAAACGGGAGGGATCCTACGAGCAGTACTTC; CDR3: CASSIKREGSYEQYF
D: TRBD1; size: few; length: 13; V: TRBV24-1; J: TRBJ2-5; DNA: TGTGCCACCACCTCAGGGGGACGAGAGACCCAGTACTTC; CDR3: CATTSGGRETQYF
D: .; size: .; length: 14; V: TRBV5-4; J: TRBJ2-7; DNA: TGTGCCAGCAGGGAGGGGCAGGGCGTCTACGAGCAGTACTTC; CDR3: CASREGQGVYEQYF
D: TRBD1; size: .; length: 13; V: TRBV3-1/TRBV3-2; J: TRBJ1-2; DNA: TGTGCCAGCAGCCATGACAGGGGTTATGGCTACACCTTC; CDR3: CASSHDRGYGYTF
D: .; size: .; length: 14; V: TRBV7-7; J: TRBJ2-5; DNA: TGTGCTAGCAGCTTAGAATGGGCGGGCGAGACCCAGTACTTC; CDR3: CASSLEWAGETQYF
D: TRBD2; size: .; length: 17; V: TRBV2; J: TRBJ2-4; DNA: TGTGCCAGCAGTGAACTTGCTAGCGGGGGAGCCAAAAACATTCAGTACTTC; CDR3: CASSELASGGAKNIQYF
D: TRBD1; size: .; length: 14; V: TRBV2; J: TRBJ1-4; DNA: TGTGCCAGCAGTGGGCGGACAGGGGCGGGAAAACTGTTTTTT; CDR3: CASSGRTGAGKLFF
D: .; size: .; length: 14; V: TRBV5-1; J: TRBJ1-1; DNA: TGCGCCAGCAGCCCCCTTACCCGGGGCACTGAAGCTTTCTTT; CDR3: CASSPLTRGTEAFF
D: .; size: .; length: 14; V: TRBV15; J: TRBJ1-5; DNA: TGTGCCACCAGCAGAGCAGGGGGCAATCAGCCCCAGCATTTT; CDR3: CATSRAGGNQPQHF
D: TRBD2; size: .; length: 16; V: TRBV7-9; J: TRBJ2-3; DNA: TGTGCCAGCAGCCTGGGGACTAGCGGGAGTGCAGATACGCAGTATTTT; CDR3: CASSLGTSGSADTQYF